This T cell receptor beta chain was obtained from a study of CD8 T cells in ankylosing spondylitis (dated 2017 in TCRdb). As for the study more broadly: To find TCR variants linked to disease, the study profiled T cell receptor beta repertoires in ankylosing spondylitis patients and healthy donors. The full study cohort was made up of about two dozen ankylosing spondylitis patients and 108 healthy donors. Samples of peripheral blood were taken, and for ankylosing spondylitis patients, synovial fluid was collected as well.

The research as a whole found: Blood from ankylosing spondylitis patients appeared to be characterized by a TCR beta motif made up of under 10 highly homologous amino acid variants. Some motif variants were previously reported in synovial fluid and blood of reactive arthritis patients, suggesting common disease-initiation mechanisms. Significant enrichment of the disease-linked clones was reported in matched synovial fluid samples from ankylosing spondylitis patients. A CD8+ phenotype was shown by the disease-linked clones, which were found at relatively low frequencies in peripheral blood.

The sequencer listed for this sample is Illumina HiSeq 2500. Quantitative 5'-RACE with molecular barcodes was the method used to prepare the TCR beta libraries. On the study's bioinformatics: To identify disease-linked TCR variants, a new computational method was used, one built on a probabilistic model of VDJ rearrangement. TCRdb handled the public reads itself, with Q25 trimming in fastp and clone calling in MiXCR, and kept productive beta chains. When rows share a CDR3 protein, they turn into one entry using the most common DNA and genes. For this entry, the V and J calls and clone size follow TCRdb and not the study's own pipeline. Across this sample there are about 42,000 distinct CDR3 sequences, with 2.7% seen only once. The ten largest clonotypes hold 4% to 5.5% of the sample. This clonotype was counted between two and nine times. Its recognized antigen is unknown. A read error may be the cause here, since a much bigger clone is one base away.

Trimming removed 4 bases from V and 3 bases from J, leaving 14 bases between the germline ends. The CDR3 spans 14 residues, from the cysteine through the phenylalanine. CDR3 DNA only is kept here, 42 bases in frame from base 1. The germline V gene supplies CDR1 SGDLS and CDR2 YYNGEE. The rearranged segments are TRBV9 and TRBJ2-7; the D gene cannot be resolved reliably. Sequencing input: blood, either unsorted or a sorted T cell fraction (not recorded which). This clonotype was obtained from a male donor with ankylosing spondylitis or in good health (not recorded which). The bases read TGTGCCAGCAGCCCCCGAATCAGCTTCTACGAGCAGTACTTC. This translates into CASSPRISFYEQYF.